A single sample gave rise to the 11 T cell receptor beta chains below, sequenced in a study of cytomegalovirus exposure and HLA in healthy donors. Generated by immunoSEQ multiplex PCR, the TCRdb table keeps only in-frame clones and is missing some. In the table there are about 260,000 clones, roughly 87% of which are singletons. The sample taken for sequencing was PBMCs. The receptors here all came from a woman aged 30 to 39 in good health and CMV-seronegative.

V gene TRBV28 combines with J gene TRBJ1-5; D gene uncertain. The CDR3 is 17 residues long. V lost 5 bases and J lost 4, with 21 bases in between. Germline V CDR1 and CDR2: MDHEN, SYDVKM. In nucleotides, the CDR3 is TGTGCCAGCAGTCCCGTTGTAAGCGGTCCTCCTAATCAGCCCCAGCATTTT. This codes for CASSPVVSGPPNQPQHF.

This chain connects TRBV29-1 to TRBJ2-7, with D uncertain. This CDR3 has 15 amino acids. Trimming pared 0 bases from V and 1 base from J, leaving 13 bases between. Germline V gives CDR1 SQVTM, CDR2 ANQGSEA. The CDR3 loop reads CSVEDGQTESYEQYF. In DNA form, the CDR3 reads TGCAGCGTTGAAGACGGGCAGACCGAGTCCTACGAGCAGTACTTC.

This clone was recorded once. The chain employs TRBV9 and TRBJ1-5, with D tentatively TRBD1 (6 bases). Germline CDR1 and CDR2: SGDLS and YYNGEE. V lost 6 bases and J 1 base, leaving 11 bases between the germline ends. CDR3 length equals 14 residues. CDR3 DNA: TGTGCCAGCATTTACAGGGAGAGCAATCAGCCCCAGCATTTT. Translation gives CASIYRESNQPQHF.

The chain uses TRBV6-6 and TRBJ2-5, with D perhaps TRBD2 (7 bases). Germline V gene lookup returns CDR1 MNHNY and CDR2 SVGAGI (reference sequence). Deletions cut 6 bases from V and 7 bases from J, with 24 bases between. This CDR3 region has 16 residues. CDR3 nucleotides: TGTGCCAGCAGCCCAATACCCGGGGGGCAGGCGGGGACCCAGTACTTC. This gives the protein CASSPIPGGQAGTQYF.

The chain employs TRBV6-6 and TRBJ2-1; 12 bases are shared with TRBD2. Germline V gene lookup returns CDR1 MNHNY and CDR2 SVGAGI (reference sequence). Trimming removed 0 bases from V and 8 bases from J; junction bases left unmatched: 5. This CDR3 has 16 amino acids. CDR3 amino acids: CASSYSTSGSSDEQFF. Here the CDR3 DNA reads TGTGCCAGCAGTTACTCGACTAGCGGGAGTTCGGATGAGCAGTTCTTC.

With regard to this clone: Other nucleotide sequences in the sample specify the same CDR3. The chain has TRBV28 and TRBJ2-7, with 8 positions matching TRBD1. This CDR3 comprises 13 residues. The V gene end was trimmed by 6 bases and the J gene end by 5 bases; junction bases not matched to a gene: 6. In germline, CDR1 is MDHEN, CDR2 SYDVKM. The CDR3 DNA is TGTGCCAGCAGAGGGACAGGCTTAGACGAGCAGTACTTC. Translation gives CASRGTGLDEQYF.

The CDR3, as DNA: TGTGCCAGCAGTCCACCACCTACAACCCTTACCACAGATACGCAGTATTTT. This gives the protein CASSPPPTTLTTDTQYF. The chain combines TRBV27 with TRBJ2-3; D gene uncertain. There are 17 residues in the CDR3. CDR1 is MNHEY and CDR2 is SMNVEV in the germline V gene (reference sequence). Trimming cost V 5 bases and J 2 bases, with 20 bases left between them.

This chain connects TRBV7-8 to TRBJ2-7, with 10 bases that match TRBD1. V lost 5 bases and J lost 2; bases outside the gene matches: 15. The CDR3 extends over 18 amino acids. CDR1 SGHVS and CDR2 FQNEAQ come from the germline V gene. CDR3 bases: TGTGCCAGCAGCCCGCCGCACGGGACAGGGGACCTAACCTACGAGCAGTACTTC. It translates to CASSPPHGTGDLTYEQYF.

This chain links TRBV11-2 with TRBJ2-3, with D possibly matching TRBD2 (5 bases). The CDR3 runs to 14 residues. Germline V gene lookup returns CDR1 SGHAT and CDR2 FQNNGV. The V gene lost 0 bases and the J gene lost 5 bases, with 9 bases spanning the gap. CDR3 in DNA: TGTGCCAGCAGCTTAGAGGGGAGTGGAGATACGCAGTATTTT. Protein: CASSLEGSGDTQYF.

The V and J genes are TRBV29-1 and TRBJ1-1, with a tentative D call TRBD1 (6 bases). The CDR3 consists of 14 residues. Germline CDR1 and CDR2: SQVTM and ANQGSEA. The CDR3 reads CSYSEGGISTEAFF. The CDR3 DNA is TGCAGTTACTCCGAGGGGGGAATTAGCACTGAAGCTTTCTTT.

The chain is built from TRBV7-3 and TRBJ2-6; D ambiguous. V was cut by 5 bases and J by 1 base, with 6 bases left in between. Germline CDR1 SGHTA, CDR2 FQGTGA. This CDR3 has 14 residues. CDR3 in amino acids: CASSPGSGANVLTF. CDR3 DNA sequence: TGTGCCAGCAGCCCAGGTTCTGGGGCCAACGTCCTGACTTTC.